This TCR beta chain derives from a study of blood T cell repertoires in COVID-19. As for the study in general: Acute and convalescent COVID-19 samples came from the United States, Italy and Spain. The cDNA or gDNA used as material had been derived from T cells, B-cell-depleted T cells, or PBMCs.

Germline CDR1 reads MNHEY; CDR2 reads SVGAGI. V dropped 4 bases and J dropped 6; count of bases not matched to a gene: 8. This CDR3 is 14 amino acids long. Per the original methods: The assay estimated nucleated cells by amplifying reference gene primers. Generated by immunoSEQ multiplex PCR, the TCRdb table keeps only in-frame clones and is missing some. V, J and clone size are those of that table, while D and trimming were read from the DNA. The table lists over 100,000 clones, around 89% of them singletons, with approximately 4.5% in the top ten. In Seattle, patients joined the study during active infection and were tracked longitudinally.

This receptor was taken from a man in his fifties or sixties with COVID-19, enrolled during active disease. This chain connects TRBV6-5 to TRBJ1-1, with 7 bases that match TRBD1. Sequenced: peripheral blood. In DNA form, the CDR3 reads TGTGCCAGCAGTTCGAGACAGGGAGGTTCTGAAGCTTTCTTT. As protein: CASSSRQGGSEAFF.